Shown below are 23 T cell receptor beta chains from a single sample sequenced in a study of blood T cell repertoires in COVID-19. TCRdb keeps only in-frame clones here, not all; method: immunoSEQ multiplex PCR. Here the sample spans about 130,000 clones, roughly three quarters being singletons. Sequencing input: peripheral blood. These receptor sequences come from a woman aged 70-85 years with acute or convalescent COVID-19.

The chain has TRBV5-1 and TRBJ2-2; a possible D gene is TRBD1 (5 bases). V was clipped by 0 bases and J by 4 bases, with 10 bases between them. Germline lookup yields CDR1 SGHRS and CDR2 YFSETQ. The CDR3 extends over 15 amino acids. As DNA, the CDR3 is TGCGCCAGCAGCTTGGACAGGAAGACCACCGGGGAGCTGTTTTTT. Its protein product is CASSLDRKTTGELFF.

This chain uses TRBV5-1 with TRBJ1-5; D perhaps matches TRBD1 (6 bases). The CDR3 is 15 amino acids. V lost 1 base and J lost 0, with 8 bases in between. Germline-derived CDR1 and CDR2 are SGHRS and YFSETQ. The CDR3 spells CASSLRQDSNQPQHF. CDR3 in DNA: TGCGCCAGCAGCTTGAGACAGGATAGCAATCAGCCCCAGCATTTT.

The chain combines TRBV10-2 with TRBJ2-1; 12 nucleotides line up with TRBD2. V shed 6 bases, J shed 7 bases, and the junction held 7 bases outside the gene matches. Germline CDR1 and CDR2: WSHSY and SAAADI. This CDR3 is 15 amino acids long. Here the CDR3 DNA reads TGCGCCAGCAGCAGAGGACTAGCGGGATTAAATGAGCAGTTCTTC. Its protein product is CASSRGLAGLNEQFF.

V and J are TRBV6-2 or TRBV6-3 and TRBJ2-5; 16 positions match TRBD2. The germline gives CDR1 MNHEY, CDR2 SVGEGT. The ends lost 6 bases at V and 5 bases at J; junction bases unmatched: 6. The CDR3 covers 16 residues. CDR3 loop: CASSIGTSGGAETQYF. In DNA, the CDR3 is TGTGCCAGCAGCATCGGGACTAGCGGGGGGGCTGAGACCCAGTACTTC.

This clone was detected a few times. The V and J genes are TRBV5-4 and TRBJ1-6; 9 nucleotides match TRBD1. Germline lookup yields CDR1 SGHNT and CDR2 YYREEE (reference sequence). V lost 4 bases and J lost 6; bases outside the gene matches: 2. This CDR3 spans 14 amino acids. The CDR3 bases are TGTGCCAGCAGCCGGGGACAGGGTAATTCACCCCTCCACTTT. It encodes CASSRGQGNSPLHF.

The rearrangement links TRBV2 to TRBJ2-7, with TRBD2 matching over 12 bases. Germline V gives CDR1 SNHLY, CDR2 FYNNEI. The CDR3 consists of 14 residues. The junction had 5 bases not matched to a gene; V was cut back by 9 bases and J by 2 bases. For the CDR3, the DNA is TGTGCCAGACAACTAGCGGGAGGCGCCTACGAGCAGTACTTC. Its protein is CARQLAGGAYEQYF.

Ten or more counts support this clone. The rearrangement uses TRBV6-5 and TRBJ1-1, with D hard to call. V was clipped by 0 bases and J by 5 bases, with 7 bases between them. The CDR3 sequence is 13 residues long. Germline CDR1 and CDR2: MNHEY and SVGAGI. CDR3 loop: CASSYSSATEAFF. CDR3 nucleotides: TGTGCCAGCAGTTACTCGAGTGCGACTGAAGCTTTCTTT.

This chain connects TRBV28 to TRBJ2-1; D is possibly TRBD2 (6 bases). Germline V CDR1 and CDR2: MDHEN, SYDVKM. V was trimmed by 6 bases and J by 6 bases, leaving 27 bases between them. This CDR3 is 18 amino acids long. CDR3 nucleotide sequence: TGTGCCAGCAGGATCTTCCCAAGGGATAGCGGTTACCTCAATGAGCAGTTCTTC. It codes for CASRIFPRDSGYLNEQFF.

The rearrangement links TRBV3-1 (or the pseudogene TRBV3-2) to TRBJ2-7, with D perhaps TRBD1 (5 bases). Trimming shortened V by 4 bases and J by 2 bases, and 12 bases separated the two germline ends. CDR3 length: 14 amino acids. Looked up from germline, CDR1 is LGHDT and CDR2 is YNNKEL (reference sequence). Here the CDR3 reads CASSPSLTAYEQYF. CDR3 DNA sequence: TGTGCCAGCAGCCCTTCCCTGACAGCCTACGAGCAGTACTTC.

The V call is TRBV5-1, the J call TRBJ1-2; D possibly corresponds to TRBD1 (6 bases). The V gene's germline CDR1 is SGHRS and CDR2 YFSETQ. The CDR3 has 14 amino acids. V dropped 4 bases and J dropped 4 bases, with 14 bases sitting between them. This chain's CDR3 is CASSQDSIAYGYTF. The CDR3 DNA follows: TGCGCCAGCAGCCAGGACAGCATAGCCTATGGCTACACCTTC.

The chain couples TRBV6-5 to TRBJ2-1, with D maybe TRBD2 (5 bases). CDR3 length: 13 residues. The ends were cut back, 7 bases at V and 9 bases at J, with 16 bases in the middle. From germline, CDR1 is MNHEY and CDR2 SVGAGI. As DNA, the CDR3 is TGTGCCAGCAATCGCGACTACCGTGGTGAGCAGTTCTTC. Its translation is CASNRDYRGEQFF.

The rearrangement uses TRBV4-3 and TRBJ2-1; 11 nucleotides align to TRBD2. The J segment lost 6 bases and the V segment lost 2 bases, leaving 6 bases of the junction unmatched. The germline CDR1 and CDR2 sequences are LGHNA and YSLEER. The CDR3 totals 16 residues. The DNA for the CDR3 is TGCGCCAGCAGCCAATTAGCGGGGGGGCCGGGCAATGAGCAGTTCTTC. Translation gives CASSQLAGGPGNEQFF.

V gene TRBV12-3 or TRBV12-4 combines with J gene TRBJ1-5, with D possibly matching TRBD1 (5 bases). Trimming pared 5 bases from V and 4 bases from J, leaving 9 bases between. The CDR3 length is 13 residues. The CDR3 sequence: CASSNGGNQPQHF. CDR3 sequence (DNA): TGTGCCAGCAGTAACGGGGGAAATCAGCCCCAGCATTTT.

This clone was seen only once. The chain recombines TRBV28 with TRBJ2-5; 11 nucleotides align to TRBD2. This CDR3 region has 15 residues. With 7 bases clipped from V and 4 bases from J, the junction kept 8 bases outside the gene matches. The germline CDR1 and CDR2 sequences are MDHEN and SYDVKM. The DNA of the CDR3 is TGTGCCAGCATCCGAGCGGGGACTAGCGGAGAGACCCAGTACTTC. Protein sequence: CASIRAGTSGETQYF. The entire variable domain, with the rest obtained from reference TRBV28 and TRBJ2-5, is as follows: DVKVTQSSRYLVKRTGEKVFLECVQDMDHENMFWYRQDPGLGLRLIYFSYDVKMKEKGDIPEGYSVSREKKERFSLILESASTNQTSMYLCASIRAGTSGETQYFGPGTRLLVL.

This sequence joins TRBV30 and TRBJ1-4, with 7 bases aligning to TRBD1. Trimming removed 3 bases from V and 4 bases from J; junction bases left unmatched: 8. CDR3 length: 15 amino acids. CDR1 and CDR2 (germline): GTSNPN, SVGIG (reference sequence). The CDR3 sequence is CAWRMRDRINEKLFF. CDR3 nucleotide sequence: TGTGCCTGGAGGATGCGGGACAGAATTAATGAAAAACTGTTTTTT.

This clone was seen a few times. The chain recombines TRBV6-1 with TRBJ2-3, with D possibly TRBD2 on 6 matching bases. The length of the CDR3 is 16 residues. The V and J ends lost 0 bases and 8 bases respectively, with 18 bases between them. The germline V gene encodes CDR1 MNHNS and CDR2 SASEGT. This chain's CDR3 is CASSEARGIQLGTQYF. The CDR3 DNA is TGTGCCAGCAGTGAAGCGCGGGGAATTCAGTTAGGTACGCAGTATTTT.

Only a few counts were recorded for this clone. V usage is TRBV19 and J usage is TRBJ2-2; D is perhaps TRBD1 (6 bases). The germline gives CDR1 LNHDA, CDR2 SQIVND (reference sequence). The CDR3 has 13 residues. The germline V and J ends were trimmed by 9 bases and 4 bases, with 12 bases remaining between them. CDR3 sequence: CASDPDSTGELFF. Written as DNA, the CDR3 is TGTGCCAGCGACCCGGACAGCACCGGGGAGCTGTTTTTT.

V is TRBV5-5 and J is TRBJ1-6; 7 bases are a match to TRBD1. Germline lookup yields CDR1 SGHKS and CDR2 YYEKEE (reference sequence). With V trimmed by 3 bases and J by 6 bases, 6 bases remained unmatched. The CDR3 spans 15 residues. The CDR3 region is CASSSLGTANSPLHF. The DNA for the CDR3 is TGTGCCAGCAGCTCCCTCGGGACAGCTAATTCACCCCTCCACTTT.

The chain employs TRBV5-1 and TRBJ2-3; 7 bases align to TRBD2. This CDR3 is 16 amino acids long. Germline-derived CDR1 and CDR2 are SGHRS and YFSETQ. After removal of 0 bases from V and 2 bases from J, the junction contained 6 bases not matched to a gene. This CDR3 is CASSLVGAGLTDTQYF. The CDR3 coding sequence is TGCGCCAGCAGCTTGGTCGGAGCGGGACTCACAGATACGCAGTATTTT.

J is TRBJ2-5 and V is TRBV9; 9 bases line up with TRBD2. CDR1 and CDR2 (germline): SGDLS, YYNGEE. V lost 3 bases and J lost 5; bases outside the gene matches: 11. This CDR3 is 16 amino acids long. The chain's CDR3 is CASSGGRGGLDETQYF. CDR3 sequence (DNA): TGTGCCAGCAGCGGAGGGCGGGGGGGCTTGGATGAGACCCAGTACTTC.

This chain links TRBV18 with TRBJ1-1; 10 bases are shared with TRBD1. Looked up from germline, CDR1 is KGHSH and CDR2 is LQKENI. The CDR3 runs to 15 residues. V shed 3 bases and J 4 bases; nucleotides not matched to a gene: 5. CDR3 amino acids: CASSPLGTGVTEAFF. CDR3 nucleotide sequence: TGTGCCAGCTCACCCCTCGGGACAGGGGTCACTGAAGCTTTCTTT.

The rearrangement joins TRBV28 to TRBJ1-2, with D uncertain. The V gene's germline CDR1 is MDHEN and CDR2 SYDVKM. The CDR3 sequence is 12 residues long. Trimming pared 5 bases from V and 7 bases from J, leaving 11 bases between. CDR3 loop: CASSHPPGGYTF. The CDR3 region has the DNA TGTGCCAGCAGTCACCCTCCGGGTGGCTACACCTTC.

The chain combines TRBV28 with TRBJ2-7; D not resolved. The germline CDR1 and CDR2 sequences are MDHEN and SYDVKM. V lost 6 bases, J lost 3 bases, and 9 bases lay in between. This CDR3 region has 12 residues. The CDR3 DNA reads as TGTGCCAGCAGCGGGTCCCTCTACGAGCAGTACTTC. The encoded protein is CASSGSLYEQYF.